What follows is one TCR beta chain and its context. The data were taken from a study of blood T cell repertoires in COVID-19. Seattle's enrolled individuals joined amid active infection and were then monitored longitudinally. The J segment lost 3 bases and the V segment lost 3 bases, leaving 2 bases of the junction unmatched. Germline V gene data show CDR1 as SGHRS and CDR2 as YFSETQ. The CDR3 runs 14 residues. Only in-frame clones appear in the TCRdb table, and some are missing; sequencing was by immunoSEQ multiplex PCR. The sample records tens of thousands of clones, over 60% being singletons. This receptor was obtained from a man aged 30 to 45 with COVID-19, enrolled during active disease. Sequencing was done on a sample of peripheral blood. This chain links TRBV5-1 with TRBJ2-1, with TRBD2 matching over 8 bases. The CDR3 here is CASSSAGGYNEQFF. DNA for the CDR3: TGCGCCAGCAGCTCCGCGGGAGGCTACAATGAGCAGTTCTTC.